This is a list of T cell receptor beta chains from one sample in a study of T-cell memory formation after mild COVID-19. One entry per CDR3 protein results from TCRdb running MiXCR on the 5' RACE reads. Of hundreds of thousands of distinct CDR3 sequences in the sample, over 25% are singletons; the top ten hold about 13%. Sequencing used PBMCs or a T cell subset sorted from them (not recorded which). These receptors originate from an adult woman who had mild COVID-19 (a few samples of this study predate the infection). Cell type and time point are not known. CDR3s include the opening cysteine and the closing phenylalanine or tryptophan. The D gene is left open where the match is weak. Not every row has a clone size; where given, it reads once, few, many or a size class.

clone_size: many
d_call: TRBD1
j_call: TRBJ1-2
v_call: TRBV7-8
cdr3_aa: CASSLGETGFAHLRGYTF
cdr3_nt: TGTGCCAGCAGCTTAGGGGAGACAGGGTTTGCGCACCTGAGAGGCTACACCTTC

clone_size: few
d_call: .
j_call: TRBJ1-4
v_call: TRBV4-3
cdr3_aa: CASSQTSDRHNEKLFF
cdr3_nt: TGCGCCAGCAGCCAAACGTCGGACAGACATAATGAAAAACTGTTTTTT

clone_size: .
d_call: .
j_call: TRBJ2-3
v_call: TRBV5-1
cdr3_aa: CASSWVGGASTDTQYF
cdr3_nt: TGCGCCAGCAGCTGGGTGGGTGGCGCGAGCACAGATACGCAGTATTTT

clone_size: .
d_call: .
j_call: TRBJ1-1
v_call: TRBV24-1
cdr3_aa: CATRGTAMNTEAFF
cdr3_nt: TGTGCCACCAGGGGGACGGCGATGAACACTGAAGCTTTCTTT

clone_size: once
d_call: TRBD1
j_call: TRBJ2-7
v_call: TRBV20-1
cdr3_aa: CSARGTGATYEQYF
cdr3_nt: TGCAGTGCTAGGGGGACAGGGGCCACCTACGAGCAGTACTTC

clone_size: .
d_call: .
j_call: TRBJ2-3
v_call: TRBV29-1
cdr3_aa: CSARRQLGDTQYF
cdr3_nt: TGCAGCGCTAGGCGACAGCTTGGAGATACGCAGTATTTT

clone_size: .
d_call: .
j_call: TRBJ2-3
v_call: TRBV9
cdr3_aa: CASSPEQGTSTDTQYF
cdr3_nt: TGTGCCAGCAGCCCCGAACAGGGAACTAGCACAGATACGCAGTATTTT

clone_size: .
d_call: .
j_call: TRBJ2-5
v_call: TRBV12-3/TRBV12-4
cdr3_aa: CASRRDPQQETQYF
cdr3_nt: TGTGCCAGCAGGCGGGACCCGCAACAGGAGACCCAGTACTTC

clone_size: .
d_call: TRBD2
j_call: TRBJ2-1
v_call: TRBV9
cdr3_aa: CASSVVSGSWDEQFF
cdr3_nt: TGTGCCAGCAGCGTAGTTAGCGGGAGCTGGGATGAGCAGTTCTTC

clone_size: few
d_call: TRBD2
j_call: TRBJ2-1
v_call: TRBV7-8
cdr3_aa: CASSSSGGAAYNEQFF
cdr3_nt: TGTGCCAGCAGCTCCAGCGGGGGGGCCGCCTACAATGAGCAGTTCTTC

clone_size: few
d_call: TRBD1
j_call: TRBJ1-1
v_call: TRBV6-5
cdr3_aa: CASSSDRVRTEAFF
cdr3_nt: TGTGCCAGCAGTTCGGACAGGGTGAGGACTGAAGCTTTCTTT

clone_size: .
d_call: TRBD1
j_call: TRBJ2-7
v_call: TRBV7-9
cdr3_aa: CASSLEQGVYEQYF
cdr3_nt: TGTGCCAGCAGCTTAGAACAGGGGGTATACGAGCAGTACTTC

clone_size: once
d_call: .
j_call: TRBJ1-2
v_call: TRBV5-1
cdr3_aa: CASRLEGNFGYTF
cdr3_nt: TGCGCCAGCCGTCTCGAGGGGAATTTTGGCTACACCTTC

clone_size: .
d_call: TRBD1
j_call: TRBJ2-5
v_call: TRBV11-3
cdr3_aa: CASSPGTGKGETQYF
cdr3_nt: TGTGCCAGCAGCCCAGGGACAGGGAAGGGAGAGACCCAGTACTTC

clone_size: few
d_call: TRBD1
j_call: TRBJ1-2
v_call: TRBV15
cdr3_aa: CATSRDRDRGLEHGYTF
cdr3_nt: TGTGCCACCAGCAGAGATAGGGACAGGGGGCTAGAACATGGCTACACCTTC

clone_size: .
d_call: .
j_call: TRBJ1-1
v_call: TRBV3-1
cdr3_aa: CASSSRRLNTEAFF
cdr3_nt: TGTGCCAGCAGCTCTAGACGGCTGAACACTGAAGCTTTCTTT

clone_size: few
d_call: TRBD1
j_call: TRBJ1-4
v_call: TRBV5-1
cdr3_aa: CASTEEPDRANEKLFF
cdr3_nt: TGCGCCAGCACGGAAGAACCAGACAGGGCTAATGAAAAACTGTTTTTT

clone_size: few
d_call: TRBD1
j_call: TRBJ2-5
v_call: TRBV9
cdr3_aa: CASSRDSWETQYF
cdr3_nt: TGTGCCAGCAGCCGGGACAGTTGGGAGACCCAGTACTTC

clone_size: many
d_call: TRBD1
j_call: TRBJ1-1
v_call: TRBV12-3/TRBV12-4
cdr3_aa: CASSLGPDRANTEAFF
cdr3_nt: TGTGCCAGCAGTTTGGGACCGGACAGGGCGAACACTGAAGCTTTCTTT

clone_size: .
d_call: .
j_call: TRBJ1-1
v_call: TRBV5-1
cdr3_aa: CASSLGDTGEGEAFF
cdr3_nt: TGCGCCAGCAGCTTGGGGGACACTGGTGAGGGTGAAGCTTTCTTT

clone_size: .
d_call: TRBD1
j_call: TRBJ2-7
v_call: TRBV20-1
cdr3_aa: CSAPDRGKRTYEQYF
cdr3_nt: TGCAGTGCCCCCGACAGGGGAAAGAGAACCTACGAGCAGTACTTC

clone_size: few
d_call: .
j_call: TRBJ1-1
v_call: TRBV5-1
cdr3_aa: CASSSGPGDTEAFF
cdr3_nt: TGCGCCAGCAGCTCCGGCCCTGGAGACACTGAAGCTTTCTTT